Each of the 19 T cell receptor beta chains below was sequenced from the same sample in a study of blood T cell repertoires in COVID-19. Some clones are missing from TCRdb's copy, which holds only in-frame ones; the method was immunoSEQ multiplex PCR. The sample records roughly 310,000 clones, roughly 88% being singletons. The sample comprised peripheral blood. The receptor source for this set is a woman aged 25 to 39 with COVID-19, enrolled during active disease.

This clone was counted between two and nine times. This chain joins TRBV6-4 and TRBJ1-6; no firm D call. CDR3 length equals 13 residues. V gave up 0 bases and J gave up 7 bases, with 4 bases separating them. Germline V gene data show CDR1 as MRHNA and CDR2 as SNTAGT. The CDR3 bases are TGTGCCAGCAGTGACTCGGAGAATTCACCCCTCCACTTT. This encodes CASSDSENSPLHF.

This clone turned up a few times. The V and J genes are TRBV7-3 and TRBJ2-1; TRBD2 aligns across 14 bases. There are 15 residues in the CDR3. Germline loops: CDR1 SGHTA, CDR2 FQGTGA. Trimming removed 0 bases from V and 8 bases from J; junction bases left unmatched: 0. CDR3 sequence reads: CASSLTGLAGDEQFF. In nucleotides, the CDR3 is TGTGCCAGCAGCTTAACGGGACTAGCGGGGGATGAGCAGTTCTTC. The variable domain in full, with the rest retrieved from reference TRBV7-3 and TRBJ2-1, is GAGVSQTPSNKVTEKGKYVELRCDPISGHTALYWYRQSLGQGPEFLIYFQGTGAADDSGLPNDRFFAVRPEGSVSTLKIQRTERGDSAVYLCASSLTGLAGDEQFFGPGTRLTVL.

The chain combines TRBV6-5 with TRBJ2-7; TRBD1 agrees at 7 bases. The J segment lost 1 base and the V segment lost 6 bases, leaving 3 bases of the junction unmatched. There are 13 residues in the CDR3. Germline CDR1 reads MNHEY; CDR2 reads SVGAGI. The CDR3 is CASRLDRSYEQYF. In DNA form, the CDR3 reads TGTGCCAGCAGGTTGGACAGGTCCTACGAGCAGTACTTC.

The chain links TRBV7-9 to TRBJ2-7; TRBD2 matches at 13 bases. The CDR3 is 15 residues long. The V and J ends lost 5 bases and 7 bases, in that order; junction bases with no gene match: 8. In germline, CDR1 is SEHNR, CDR2 FQNEAQ (reference sequence). CDR3 region: CASSEKPGLAGEQYF. For the CDR3, the DNA is TGTGCCAGCAGCGAAAAACCGGGACTAGCGGGAGAGCAGTACTTC. The full variable domain, with the rest looked up from reference TRBV7-9 and TRBJ2-7, is DTGVSQNPRHKITKRGQNVTFRCDPISEHNRLYWYRQTLGQGPEFLTYFQNEAQLEKSRLLSDRFSAERPKGSFSTLEIQRTEQGDSAMYLCASSEKPGLAGEQYFGPGTRLTVT.

The chain couples TRBV19 to TRBJ1-2, with D possibly matching TRBD1 (6 bases). Trimming took off 7 bases at V and 1 base at J, with 13 bases between the two ends. This CDR3 spans 14 amino acids. Germline lookup yields CDR1 LNHDA and CDR2 SQIVND (reference sequence). As DNA, the CDR3 is TGTGCCAGTATTCAACAGGGAGTTAACTATGGCTACACCTTC. Translation gives CASIQQGVNYGYTF.

The genes are TRBV19 and TRBJ1-2, with 8 bases lining up with TRBD1. V shed 8 bases, J shed 8 bases, and the junction held 16 bases outside the gene matches. The CDR3 loop spans 15 amino acids. Looked up from germline, CDR1 is LNHDA and CDR2 is SQIVND (reference sequence). The CDR3 loop is CASSSREAGGAGYTF. The CDR3 DNA sequence: TGTGCCAGTTCGTCACGGGAGGCAGGGGGCGCGGGCTACACCTTC.

The gene calls are TRBV11-2 and TRBJ2-7; D is perhaps TRBD1 (7 bases). The V gene's germline CDR1 is SGHAT and CDR2 FQNNGV. This CDR3 comprises 16 residues. V shed 3 bases and J shed 3 bases, with 18 bases lying between them. The CDR3: CASSLVRQGGNYEQYF. CDR3 in DNA: TGTGCCAGCAGCTTGGTTCGACAGGGAGGTAACTACGAGCAGTACTTC.

The chain carries TRBV30 and TRBJ2-2; D is undetermined. In germline, CDR1 is GTSNPN, CDR2 SVGIG (reference sequence). The ends were cut back, 7 bases at V and 9 bases at J, with 18 bases in the middle. The CDR3 has 13 residues. The CDR3 DNA follows: TGTGCCTTTCTGACTCATACAAACCGGGAGCTGTTTTTT. This translates into CAFLTHTNRELFF.

The chain couples TRBV5-1 to TRBJ2-3; 11 bases match TRBD2. The germline V gene encodes CDR1 SGHRS and CDR2 YFSETQ. Losses at the gene ends were 0 bases for V and 5 bases for J; bases not matched to a gene: 8. The CDR3 contains 17 residues. CDR3 residues: CASSLGGLAGGQDTQYF. In DNA, the CDR3 is TGCGCCAGCAGCTTGGGGGGATTAGCGGGAGGGCAAGATACGCAGTATTTT.

This clone turned up a few times. The J gene is TRBJ1-5, the V gene TRBV30; the D is unclear. Trimming took 5 bases from V and 0 from J, leaving 11 bases between them. The CDR3 extends over 14 amino acids. From germline, CDR1 is GTSNPN and CDR2 SVGIG (reference sequence). CDR3 sequence: CAWGGGLSNQPQHF. CDR3 DNA: TGTGCCTGGGGTGGAGGGCTTAGCAATCAGCCCCAGCATTTT.

The V call is TRBV5-1, the J call TRBJ2-1; 9 bases match TRBD1. The CDR3 length is 15 residues. Germline V gene lookup returns CDR1 SGHRS and CDR2 YFSETQ. Germline trimming cut 5 bases from V and 1 base from J; bases unmatched to any gene: 4. The CDR3 nucleotides read TGCGCCAGCAGGAAGGGACAGGGTTCCTACAATGAGCAGTTCTTC. This translates into CASRKGQGSYNEQFF.

CDR3 DNA sequence: TGTGCCAGCAGTGGGGACAGGATGAGTCAGCCCCAGCATTTT. It yields the protein CASSGDRMSQPQHF. The chain employs TRBV2 and TRBJ1-5, with 8 nucleotides matching TRBD1. The CDR3 extends over 14 amino acids. V was clipped by 4 bases and J by 6 bases; unmatched bases: 5. Germline V lookup: CDR1 SNHLY, CDR2 FYNNEI.

V gene TRBV5-1 combines with J gene TRBJ1-2; 10 positions match TRBD1. From germline, CDR1 is SGHRS and CDR2 YFSETQ. V was pared by 7 bases and J by 3 bases, with 6 bases of the junction left unmatched. This CDR3 comprises 14 residues. DNA for the CDR3: TGCGCCAGCCGAACCGGGACAGGGGACTATGGCTACACCTTC. Protein product: CASRTGTGDYGYTF.

The V call is TRBV27, the J call TRBJ2-1, with a possible D match to TRBD2 (5 bases). The CDR3 is 17 amino acids. Trimming shortened V by 4 bases and J by 4 bases, and 20 bases separated the two germline ends. Looked up from germline, CDR1 is MNHEY and CDR2 is SMNVEV (reference sequence). This CDR3 reads CASSSASVAGGYNEQFF. The CDR3 nucleotides read TGTGCCAGCAGTTCGGCCAGCGTGGCAGGAGGTTACAATGAGCAGTTCTTC.

The CDR3 loop reads CASSDRGAYSEQYF. In DNA, the CDR3 is TGTGCCAGTAGCGACAGGGGGGCGTATTCTGAGCAGTACTTC. The chain uses TRBV19 and TRBJ2-7, with TRBD1 matching 9 bases. Germline V gene lookup returns CDR1 LNHDA and CDR2 SQIVND (reference sequence). The trim removed 6 bases at V and 7 bases at J, leaving 10 bases unmatched. There are 14 residues in the CDR3. Variable domain in full (rest from reference TRBV19 and TRBJ2-7): DGGITQSPKYLFRKEGQNVTLSCEQNLNHDAMYWYRQDPGQGLRLIYYSQIVNDFQKGDIAEGYSVSREKKESFPLTVTSAQKNPTAFYLCASSDRGAYSEQYFGPGTRLTVT.

The table lists this clone with a count of one. V usage is TRBV28 and J usage is TRBJ1-4, with D tentatively TRBD1 (6 bases). CDR3 length equals 14 residues. V gave up 9 bases and J gave up 7 bases, with 18 bases separating them. The V gene's germline CDR1 is MDHEN and CDR2 SYDVKM. The CDR3 DNA reads TGTGCCAGTTCGAAGTCAGGGGCGGTTGAAAAACTGTTTTTT. As protein: CASSKSGAVEKLFF.

The chain joins TRBV6-1 to TRBJ1-6; the D is unclear. V lost 1 base and J lost 4, with 8 bases in between. CDR3 size: 15 residues. Looked up from germline, CDR1 is MNHNS and CDR2 is SASEGT. In DNA form, the CDR3 reads TGTGCCAGCAGTGAAGGAACACAATATAATTCACCCCTCCACTTT. Its translation: CASSEGTQYNSPLHF.

Here the CDR3 reads CASSLNGQRGSYEQYF. In DNA form, the CDR3 reads TGCGCCAGCAGCTTAAATGGCCAGCGGGGCTCCTACGAGCAGTACTTC. The V call is TRBV5-1, the J call TRBJ2-7; TRBD2 matches at 7 bases. The J segment lost 0 bases and the V segment lost 2 bases, leaving 8 bases of the junction unmatched. From germline, CDR1 is SGHRS and CDR2 YFSETQ. This CDR3 is built from 16 residues.

The chain recombines TRBV5-6 with TRBJ1-5; perhaps TRBD1 as D (5 bases). The V end was cut by 4 bases, the J end by 5 bases, with 10 bases between. Germline V gene lookup returns CDR1 SGHDT and CDR2 YYEEEE. This CDR3 region has 13 residues. The CDR3 DNA follows: TGTGCCAGCAGCCGCGGGACGGATCAGCCCCAGCATTTT. Translated, it gives CASSRGTDQPQHF. The entire variable domain, with the rest obtained from reference TRBV5-6 and TRBJ1-5, is as follows: DAGVTQSPTHLIKTRGQQVTLRCSPKSGHDTVSWYQQALGQGPQFIFQYYEEEERQRGNFPDRFSGHQFPNYSSELNVNALLLGDSALYLCASSRGTDQPQHFGDGTRLSIL.